Presented here are 14 T cell receptor beta chains from one specimen sequenced in a study of CD8+ T cells in alopecia areata. Investigators isolated RNA and reverse transcribed it into cDNA to act as the sequencing template. The repertoire was sequenced with immunoSEQ multiplex PCR; TCRdb's copy has only in-frame clones and lacks some. The sample includes 100,000 to 150,000 clones, around 60% of them seen just once. Sample: CD4+ T cells sorted from blood, taken at week 0. The receptor source for this set is a human donor with alopecia areata.

CDR3 amino acids: CASTRTGNTGELFF. The DNA of the CDR3 is TGTGCCAGTACCAGGACGGGGAACACCGGGGAGCTGTTTTTT. V and J are TRBV19 and TRBJ2-2; unclear D gene. The V end lost 7 bases, the J end lost 1 base, and 10 bases lay between the germline ends. Per germline, CDR1 LNHDA and CDR2 SQIVND (reference sequence). The length of the CDR3 is 14 residues.

The chain links TRBV5-1 to TRBJ2-5; the match to TRBD2 covers 12 bases. The CDR3 has 16 residues. Trimming took 4 bases from V and 2 from J; bases not matched to a gene: 6. Looked up from germline, CDR1 is SGHRS and CDR2 is YFSETQ. This CDR3 is CASSPRTSGEQETQYF. CDR3 sequence (DNA): TGCGCCAGCAGCCCGAGGACTAGCGGGGAACAAGAGACCCAGTACTTC.

This clone was seen a handful of times. V and J are TRBV30 and TRBJ1-2; D might be TRBD1 (5 bases). Germline V gives CDR1 GTSNPN, CDR2 SVGIG (reference sequence). Deletions cut 5 bases from V and 4 bases from J, with 14 bases between. The CDR3 totals 13 residues. The CDR3 sequence is CAWALDSSYGYTF. CDR3 nucleotide sequence: TGTGCCTGGGCACTCGACAGTTCCTATGGCTACACCTTC.

The chain has TRBV28 and TRBJ1-2, with 7 bases lining up with TRBD1. The CDR3 length is 16 residues. The germline V gene has CDR1 MDHEN and CDR2 SYDVKM. J was trimmed by 2 bases and V by 5 bases; bases with no gene match: 11. The CDR3 nucleotides read TGTGCCAGCAGTCCCGCGGCCTCGGGACAGAACTATGGCTACACCTTC. Translation gives CASSPAASGQNYGYTF.

This chain links TRBV15 with TRBJ1-2, with a possible D match to TRBD1 (5 bases). Trimming removed 5 bases at V and 4 bases at J, with 14 bases between. The germline V gene encodes CDR1 LNHNV and CDR2 YYDKDF (reference sequence). The CDR3 spans 14 residues. CDR3 region: CATSSWGVSYGYTF. As DNA, the CDR3 is TGTGCCACCAGCTCCTGGGGGGTGAGCTATGGCTACACCTTC.

The chain employs TRBV4-3 and TRBJ2-7; D possibly corresponds to TRBD1 (5 bases). The CDR3 spans 16 residues. The V gene lost 0 bases and the J gene lost 3 bases, with 15 bases spanning the gap. Germline V gene data show CDR1 as LGHNA and CDR2 as YSLEER. In DNA, the CDR3 is TGCGCCAGCAGCCAAGATCTGGCAGGACAAGACTACGAGCAGTACTTC. As protein: CASSQDLAGQDYEQYF.

The table lists this clone with a count of one. The genes are TRBV29-1 and TRBJ2-7; no reliable D call. Germline CDR1 is SQVTM and CDR2 is ANQGSEA. Trimming left V 2 bases short and J 6 bases short, with 11 bases between. The CDR3 has 12 amino acids. The DNA for the CDR3 is TGCAGCGTTGAATACGGCCGGGCCGAGCAGTACTTC. Translation: CSVEYGRAEQYF.

The chain uses TRBV7-9 and TRBJ1-2; D remains unclear. V lost 1 base, J lost 0 bases, and 6 bases lay in between. Germline V gene lookup returns CDR1 SEHNR and CDR2 FQNEAQ (reference sequence). The CDR3 length is 14 residues. The CDR3 DNA sequence: TGTGCCAGCAGCTTAGTCAGCCCTAACTATGGCTACACCTTC. Protein sequence: CASSLVSPNYGYTF.

This clone was observed a few times. The chain combines TRBV27 with TRBJ2-6; D unresolved. The CDR3 is 14 amino acids. Trimming pared 5 bases from V and 0 bases from J, leaving 5 bases between. CDR1 and CDR2 (germline): MNHEY, SMNVEV (reference sequence). The CDR3 bases are TGTGCCAGCAGTCTAGGCTCTGGGGCCAACGTCCTGACTTTC. This gives the protein CASSLGSGANVLTF.

The CDR3 is CSVLMGGIGELFF. The CDR3 region has the DNA TGCAGCGTCCTGATGGGGGGCATAGGGGAGCTGTTTTTT. V gene TRBV29-1 combines with J gene TRBJ2-2, with D perhaps assigned TRBD1 or TRBD2 (6 bases each). This CDR3 spans 13 amino acids. Germline V gene data show CDR1 as SQVTM and CDR2 as ANQGSEA. V lost 6 bases and J lost 8, with 16 bases in between.

This clone is a singleton in its sample. The chain uses TRBV9 and TRBJ2-1, with a possible D match to TRBD2 (5 bases). The CDR3 totals 13 residues. Germline CDR1 is SGDLS and CDR2 is YYNGEE. V was clipped by 5 bases and J by 10 bases, with 16 bases between them. CDR3 bases: TGTGCCAGCAGTGAAGACTACCTTGGGGAGCAGTTCTTC. Protein sequence: CASSEDYLGEQFF.

This chain links TRBV10-3 with TRBJ1-5; D possibly corresponds to TRBD1 (5 bases). The CDR3 has 13 amino acids. The V end lost 6 bases, the J end lost 5 bases, and 11 bases lay between the germline ends. The germline V gene has CDR1 ENHRY and CDR2 SYGVKD. The CDR3 reads CAIRERDDQPQHF. The CDR3 bases are TGTGCCATCAGGGAAAGGGACGATCAGCCCCAGCATTTT.

This chain connects TRBV25-1 to TRBJ1-2, with D possibly matching TRBD1 (6 bases). CDR1 is MGHDK and CDR2 is SYGVNS in the germline V gene. This CDR3 contains 16 residues. Trimming took 4 bases from V and 7 from J, leaving 22 bases between them. CDR3 nucleotide sequence: TGTGCCAGCAGTGTGCCAGGGGCGAATGTCGAGGGTGGCTACACCTTC. This sequence encodes CASSVPGANVEGGYTF.

The chain carries TRBV2 and TRBJ2-5; D tentatively reads TRBD1 or TRBD2 (5 bases each). Per germline, CDR1 SNHLY and CDR2 FYNNEI. CDR3 length equals 13 residues. V lost 2 bases and J 4 bases, leaving 8 bases between the germline ends. In DNA form, the CDR3 reads TGTGCCAGCAGTGAACAGGGACGAGAGACCCAGTACTTC. Encoded protein: CASSEQGRETQYF.